Listed below are T cell receptor beta chains from one sample, sequenced in a study of spatial heterogeneity in lung cancer. TCRdb processed the 5' RACE reads anew with MiXCR; each CDR3 protein has one entry. The sample lists some 22,000 distinct CDR3 sequences, about 4.7% occurring once. The material sequenced was PBMCs, taken at surgery. The receptor set was obtained from a male donor with early-stage non-small cell lung cancer. Both conserved end residues are part of each CDR3. The D gene is left open where the match is weak. Size is omitted from some rows. Given values are once, few, many or a class for expanded clones.

clone_size,v_call,d_call,j_call,cdr3_nt,cdr3_aa
many,TRBV5-3,-,TRBJ1-6,TGTGCCAGAAGCTTCGGACTGGATAACTTTTCACCCCTCCACTTT,CARSFGLDNFSPLHF
many,TRBV7-6,-,TRBJ1-1,TGTGCCAGCAGCTTAGTAGGCAGGGACACTGAAGCTTTCTTT,CASSLVGRDTEAFF
many,TRBV11-2,TRBD2,TRBJ2-5,TGTGCCAGCACTCGGGGGGGACGAGAGACCCAGTACTTC,CASTRGGRETQYF
many,TRBV11-2,TRBD1,TRBJ1-2,TGTGCCAGCAGCTTAGATCGGACAGGGGGCGGCTACACCTTC,CASSLDRTGGGYTF
many,TRBV20-1,TRBD2,TRBJ2-7,TGCAGTGCTAGAGATCTACGACTAGCGGGGGGGCCCAGCTCCTACGAGCAGTACTTC,CSARDLRLAGGPSSYEQYF
many,TRBV28,TRBD1,TRBJ2-6,TGTGCCACCGCTGACCCGACAGGGTCTGGGGCCAACGTCCTGACTTTC,CATADPTGSGANVLTF
medium-sized,TRBV12-3/TRBV12-4,-,TRBJ2-5,TGTGCCAGCAGAACAGGCCTCCAAGAGACCCAGTACTTC,CASRTGLQETQYF
medium-sized,TRBV7-9,TRBD2,TRBJ2-5,TGTGCCAGCAGCATATCCGGGACTACCCAAGAGACCCAGTACTTC,CASSISGTTQETQYF
many,TRBV12-3/TRBV12-4,TRBD2,TRBJ2-3,TGTGCCAGCAGTTTAGGGGGAGGGCCAGATACGCAGTATTTT,CASSLGGGPDTQYF
-,TRBV19,-,TRBJ1-1,TGTGCCAGTAGTTGGGATCCGTCGTCGGGCACTGAAGCTTTCTTT,CASSWDPSSGTEAFF
many,TRBV6-1,TRBD1,TRBJ2-3,TGTGCCAGCAGCCGGACAGGGCCGGGAGATACGCAGTATTTT,CASSRTGPGDTQYF
many,TRBV29-1,TRBD2,TRBJ2-7,TGCAGCGCACTACCGGGACTAGCGGGAGTCTACGAGCAGTACTTC,CSALPGLAGVYEQYF
many,TRBV2,-,TRBJ2-5,TGTGTCACCACTCCTTACGGGGAAGAGACCCAGTACTTC,CVTTPYGEETQYF
few,TRBV7-9,-,TRBJ2-7,TGTGCCAGCAGCTTAGGAGGGAACCTACGTGAGCAGTACTTC,CASSLGGNLREQYF
many,TRBV29-1,TRBD1,TRBJ2-7,TGCAGCGTTGCAGGGGGCGGCGAGCAGTACTTC,CSVAGGGEQYF
many,TRBV7-2,TRBD2,TRBJ2-1,TGTGCCAGCAGCTTACTACTAGCGGGTCGCAAACGGTACAATGAGCAGTTCTTC,CASSLLLAGRKRYNEQFF
many,TRBV30,TRBD1,TRBJ2-4,TGTGCCTGGAGTGTATTAAGGGACAGGAAAAACATTCAGTACTTC,CAWSVLRDRKNIQYF
-,TRBV18,TRBD1,TRBJ2-3,TGTGCCAGCTCACCAGACAGGGAGGATACGCAGTATTTT,CASSPDREDTQYF
many,TRBV5-4,TRBD2,TRBJ2-1,TGTGCCAGCAGCCTCGGGACTAGTGGCTACAATGAGCAGTTCTTC,CASSLGTSGYNEQFF
many,TRBV7-9,-,TRBJ1-2,TGTGCCAGCAGCTTATATACGGGTTCTGGCTACACCTTC,CASSLYTGSGYTF
many,TRBV12-3/TRBV12-4,TRBD2,TRBJ2-1,TGTGCCAGCAGGCAGACTAGCGCCTACAATGAGCAGTTCTTC,CASRQTSAYNEQFF
-,TRBV27,-,TRBJ2-3,TGTGCCAGCAGTTTAAGGCCCACCGATTACACAGATACGCAGTATTTT,CASSLRPTDYTDTQYF
many,TRBV28,TRBD1,TRBJ1-5,TGTGCCAGCAGACAACCGGGACAGGGTAATCAGCCCCAGCATTTT,CASRQPGQGNQPQHF
medium-sized,TRBV10-3,TRBD1,TRBJ1-5,TGTGCCATCAGTCCCGGGACAGGGAGCAATCAGCCCCAGCATTTT,CAISPGTGSNQPQHF
-,TRBV29-1,-,TRBJ2-1,TGCAGCGTTGGTTCCTGGGGCTCCTACAATGAGCAGTTCTTC,CSVGSWGSYNEQFF
many,TRBV7-9,TRBD2,TRBJ2-3,TGTGCCAGCAGCTCTAGCGGGCCCACGCAGTATTTT,CASSSSGPTQYF
medium-sized,TRBV7-2,-,TRBJ1-1,TGTGCCAGCAGCTTAACAGGACCCACTGAAGCTTTCTTT,CASSLTGPTEAFF
many,TRBV12-3/TRBV12-4,-,TRBJ1-5,TGTGCCAGCAGTTTTCGGGATGCCCAGCATTTT,CASSFRDAQHF
many,TRBV12-5,-,TRBJ2-1,TGTGCTAGTGGTTCTTTCCAGACAGGGAGGGATGAGCAGTTCTTC,CASGSFQTGRDEQFF
many,TRBV6-6,TRBD2,TRBJ2-3,TGTGCCAGCAGACCTCAAGGGACTAGCGGGGTGGATACGCAGTATTTT,CASRPQGTSGVDTQYF
many,TRBV15,-,TRBJ1-2,TGTGCCACCAGCAGAGTTCCGGGTCTAGGCTACACCTTC,CATSRVPGLGYTF
many,TRBV6-5,TRBD1,TRBJ1-1,TGTGCCAGCAAATATCGGACAGGACGTTTGAACACTGAAGCTTTCTTT,CASKYRTGRLNTEAFF
-,TRBV7-2,-,TRBJ1-5,TGTGCCAGCAGCGAACAGGGTGTTATGCAGCCCCAGCATTTT,CASSEQGVMQPQHF
many,TRBV4-1,TRBD1,TRBJ1-2,TGCGCCAGCAGCCAAGACCAAGACAGGGGAGGGGGTAGGACCTTC,CASSQDQDRGGGRTF
many,TRBV10-2,-,TRBJ1-1,TGCGCCAGCAGCGGTACTGAAGCTTTCTTT,CASSGTEAFF
few,TRBV7-8,-,TRBJ2-2,TGTGCCAGCAGTTACGACAGGCGAAACACCGGGGAGCTGTTTTTT,CASSYDRRNTGELFF
many,TRBV6-6,-,TRBJ1-5,TGTGCCAGCAGTTACCAGGGAACGTATAGCAATCAGCCCCAGCATTTT,CASSYQGTYSNQPQHF
many,TRBV28,TRBD1,TRBJ1-1,TGTGCCAGCAGTTCCTCCGGGACAGCAAACACTGAAGCTTTCTTT,CASSSSGTANTEAFF
many,TRBV5-4,TRBD1,TRBJ2-7,TGTGCCAGCAGCCTACAGGGGGCGCCTGGTAAGCAGTACTTC,CASSLQGAPGKQYF
medium-sized,TRBV28,TRBD1,TRBJ2-7,TGTGCCAGCAGCCCGGGACAGGCCCACTCCTACGAGCAGTACTTC,CASSPGQAHSYEQYF
many,TRBV5-1,TRBD2,TRBJ2-1,TGCGCCAGCAGCCTATATAGCGGGGGGGCCGGAGGTGAGCAGTTCTTC,CASSLYSGGAGGEQFF
many,TRBV6-5,-,TRBJ1-1,TGTGCCAGCAGTTACAGGGGGAGCCGTGACGATCCGCTGTCCGCTTTCTTT,CASSYRGSRDDPLSAFF
many,TRBV19,-,TRBJ1-2,TGTGCCAGTAGTATAACACGATATGGCTACACCTTC,CASSITRYGYTF
many,TRBV20-1,TRBD1,TRBJ1-1,TGCAGTGCTAGAGATGGAAACAGGGGGCTTCAAAGCACTGAAGCTTTCTTT,CSARDGNRGLQSTEAFF
many,TRBV10-3,-,TRBJ2-7,TGTGCCATGGGGCGTGAGCACCTCTCCGGGGAGCAGTACTTC,CAMGREHLSGEQYF
many,TRBV3-1,-,TRBJ2-7,TGTGCCAGCAGCCGGACAGCCTACGAGCAGTACTTC,CASSRTAYEQYF
many,TRBV19,-,TRBJ1-1,TGTGCCAGTAGGAACCCCAGGGCGTGGGACACTGAAGCTTTCTTT,CASRNPRAWDTEAFF
medium-sized,TRBV10-3,TRBD1,TRBJ1-2,TGTGCCATCAGTCCCGGGACAGGGAACTATGGCTACACCTTC,CAISPGTGNYGYTF
many,TRBV7-9,-,TRBJ2-2,TGTGCCAGCAGCCCACGGTTGGCGGACACCGGGGAGCTGTTTTTT,CASSPRLADTGELFF
many,TRBV15,TRBD1,TRBJ1-3,TGTGCCACAATCCGGGACAGGGGCTCTGGAAACACCATATATTTT,CATIRDRGSGNTIYF
many,TRBV6-5,-,TRBJ1-1,TGTGCCAGCAGCTATGACACACGGACGGCGCCCACTGAAGCTTTCTTT,CASSYDTRTAPTEAFF
-,TRBV19,-,TRBJ2-1,TGTGCCAGTAGTATATACCAACAGAGCTCCTACAATGAGCAGTTCTTC,CASSIYQQSSYNEQFF
many,TRBV28,TRBD1,TRBJ1-5,TGTGCCAGCAGGACCACTAAGACAGGGGTTGGGCAGCCCCAGCATTTT,CASRTTKTGVGQPQHF
many,TRBV16,TRBD1,TRBJ2-7,TGTGCCAGCAGCCAATCGATTTTAGGGGACAGGGCCTACGAGCAGTACTTC,CASSQSILGDRAYEQYF
many,TRBV27,-,TRBJ1-5,TGTGCCAGCAGCCCACTTGGGCAGGGTGGATCTCAGCCCCAGCATTTT,CASSPLGQGGSQPQHF
many,TRBV28,-,TRBJ2-5,TGTGCCAGCAGTGGGAGGGGGAGCGAGACCCAGTACTTC,CASSGRGSETQYF
many,TRBV5-1,TRBD2,TRBJ2-1,TGCGCCAGCACTGCCCACGGCGGGGGAGGTAATGAGCAGTTCTTC,CASTAHGGGGNEQFF
-,TRBV2,-,TRBJ1-5,TGTGCCAGCAGTGAAGGTTCCAGTAGCAATCAGCCCCAGCATTTT,CASSEGSSSNQPQHF
-,TRBV19,-,TRBJ2-3,TGTGCCAGTAGTATAGTAGGCGGCTCCACAGATACGCAGTATTTT,CASSIVGGSTDTQYF
many,TRBV29-1,TRBD2,TRBJ2-7,TGCAGCGGCCTGGACACAGGGGAAGCTAGCGGGAGCTACGAGCAGTACTTC,CSGLDTGEASGSYEQYF